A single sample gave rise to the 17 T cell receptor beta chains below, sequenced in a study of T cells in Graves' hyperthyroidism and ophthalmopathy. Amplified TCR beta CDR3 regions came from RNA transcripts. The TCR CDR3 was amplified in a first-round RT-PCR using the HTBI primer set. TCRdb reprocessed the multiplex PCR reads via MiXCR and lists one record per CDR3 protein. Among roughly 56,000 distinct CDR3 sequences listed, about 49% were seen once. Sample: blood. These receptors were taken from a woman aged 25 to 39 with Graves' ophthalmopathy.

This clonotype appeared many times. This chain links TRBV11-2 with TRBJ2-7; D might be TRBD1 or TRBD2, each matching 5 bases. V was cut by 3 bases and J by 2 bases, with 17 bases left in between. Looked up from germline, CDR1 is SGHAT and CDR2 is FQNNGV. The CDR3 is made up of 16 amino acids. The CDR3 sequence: CASSFRGGRSAYEQYF. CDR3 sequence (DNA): TGTGCCAGCAGCTTTCGTGGGGGACGGAGCGCCTACGAGCAGTACTTC.

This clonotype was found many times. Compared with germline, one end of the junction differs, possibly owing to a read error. CDR3 nucleotide sequence: TGTGCCAGCAGCTCCGGACAGGGGGCGGTTGAGCCAGTCTTT. Translation gives CASSSGQGAVEPVF. This chain links TRBV7-3 with TRBJ1-1; 11 bases line up with TRBD1. CDR1 is SGHTA, CDR2 FQGTGA, per germline. The CDR3 has 14 residues.

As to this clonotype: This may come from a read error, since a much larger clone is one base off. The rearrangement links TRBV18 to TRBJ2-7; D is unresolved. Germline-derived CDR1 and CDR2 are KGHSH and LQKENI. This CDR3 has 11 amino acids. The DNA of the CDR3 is TGTGCCAGCTCACCAGCCTACGAGCGGTACTTC. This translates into CASSPAYERYF.

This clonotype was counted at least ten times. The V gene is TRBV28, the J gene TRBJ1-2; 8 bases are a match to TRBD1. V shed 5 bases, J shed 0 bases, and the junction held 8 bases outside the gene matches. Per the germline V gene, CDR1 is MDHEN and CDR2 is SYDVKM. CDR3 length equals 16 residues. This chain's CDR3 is CASSTRTGNANYGYTF. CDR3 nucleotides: TGTGCCAGCAGTACCCGGACAGGGAACGCTAACTATGGCTACACCTTC.

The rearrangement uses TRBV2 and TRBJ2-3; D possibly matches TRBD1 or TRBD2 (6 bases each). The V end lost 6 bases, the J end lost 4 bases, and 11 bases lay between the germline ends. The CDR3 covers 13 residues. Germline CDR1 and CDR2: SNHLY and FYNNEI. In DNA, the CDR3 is TGTGCCAGCAGAAGACGGGGGCCAGATACGCAGTATTTT. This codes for CASRRRGPDTQYF.

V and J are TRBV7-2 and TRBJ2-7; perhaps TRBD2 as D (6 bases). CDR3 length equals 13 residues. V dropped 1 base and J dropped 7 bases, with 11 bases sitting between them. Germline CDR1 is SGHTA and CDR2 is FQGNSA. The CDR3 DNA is TGTGCCAGCAGCTTAGTCCCTAGCGAGGAGCAGTACTTC. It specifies CASSLVPSEEQYF.

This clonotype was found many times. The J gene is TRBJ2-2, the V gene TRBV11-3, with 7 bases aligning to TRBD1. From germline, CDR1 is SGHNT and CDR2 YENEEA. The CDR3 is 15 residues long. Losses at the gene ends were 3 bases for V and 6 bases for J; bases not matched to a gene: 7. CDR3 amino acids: CASSLNRGVSGELFF. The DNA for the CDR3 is TGTGCCAGCAGCTTGAACAGGGGAGTGTCCGGGGAGCTGTTTTTT.

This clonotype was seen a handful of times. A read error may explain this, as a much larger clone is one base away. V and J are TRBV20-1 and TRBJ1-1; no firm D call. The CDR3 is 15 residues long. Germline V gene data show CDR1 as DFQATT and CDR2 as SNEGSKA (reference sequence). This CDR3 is CGARDGLGRTTEAFF. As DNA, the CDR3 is TGCGGTGCTAGAGATGGGCTGGGCCGCACCACTGAAGCTTTCTTT.

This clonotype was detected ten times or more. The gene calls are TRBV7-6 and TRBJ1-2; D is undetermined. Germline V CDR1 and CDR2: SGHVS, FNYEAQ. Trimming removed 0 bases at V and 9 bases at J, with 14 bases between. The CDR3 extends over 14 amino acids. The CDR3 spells CASSLAMEGPSYTF. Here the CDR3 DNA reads TGTGCCAGCAGCTTAGCGATGGAGGGCCCGAGCTACACCTTC.

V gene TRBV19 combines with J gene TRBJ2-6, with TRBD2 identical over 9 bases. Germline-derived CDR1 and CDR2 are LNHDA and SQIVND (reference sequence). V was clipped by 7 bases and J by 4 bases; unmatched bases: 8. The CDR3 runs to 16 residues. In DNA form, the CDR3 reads TGTGCCAGTAAGGAAGGCGGGAGGGCCGGGGCCAACGTCCTGACTTTC. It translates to CASKEGGRAGANVLTF.

CDR3 coding DNA: TGTGCCAGCAGCTTGGCGTGGGAGGCCCAGTACTTC. It specifies CASSLAWEAQYF. The chain has TRBV5-6 and TRBJ2-5; TRBD2 is a possible D gene (6 bases). CDR1 is SGHDT, CDR2 YYEEEE, per germline. V lost 0 bases to trimming and J lost 9 bases, with 9 bases between them. The CDR3 runs 12 residues.

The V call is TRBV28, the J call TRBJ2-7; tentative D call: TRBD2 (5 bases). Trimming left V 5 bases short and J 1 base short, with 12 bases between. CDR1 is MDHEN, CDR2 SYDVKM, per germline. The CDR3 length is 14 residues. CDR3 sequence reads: CASSGAWTSYEQYF. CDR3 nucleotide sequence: TGTGCCAGCAGTGGCGCATGGACTTCCTACGAGCAGTACTTC.

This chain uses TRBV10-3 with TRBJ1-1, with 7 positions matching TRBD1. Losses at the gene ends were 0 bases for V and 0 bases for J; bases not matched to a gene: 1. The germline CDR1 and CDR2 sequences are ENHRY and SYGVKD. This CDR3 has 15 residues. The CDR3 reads CAISESTGLNTEAFF. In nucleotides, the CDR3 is TGTGCCATCAGTGAGTCGACAGGGCTGAACACTGAAGCTTTCTTT.

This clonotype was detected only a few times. Written as DNA, the CDR3 is TGTGCCAGCAGTTTTCCGCGTGGCCCAGGGGCTAATGAAAAACTGTTTTTT. As protein: CASSFPRGPGANEKLFF. This chain links TRBV7-9 with TRBJ1-4, with a weak D call TRBD1 (6 bases). Germline V gives CDR1 SEHNR, CDR2 FQNEAQ (reference sequence). This CDR3 has 17 amino acids. V lost 6 bases and J lost 3, with 20 bases in between.

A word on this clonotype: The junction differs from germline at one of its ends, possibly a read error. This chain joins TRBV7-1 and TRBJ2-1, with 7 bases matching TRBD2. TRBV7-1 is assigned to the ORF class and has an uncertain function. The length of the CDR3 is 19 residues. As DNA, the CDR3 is TGTGCCAGCAGCTCGACCCGACTAGCAGGAGGGCCCTCCTACAATGAGCAGCTCTTC. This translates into CASSSTRLAGGPSYNEQLF.

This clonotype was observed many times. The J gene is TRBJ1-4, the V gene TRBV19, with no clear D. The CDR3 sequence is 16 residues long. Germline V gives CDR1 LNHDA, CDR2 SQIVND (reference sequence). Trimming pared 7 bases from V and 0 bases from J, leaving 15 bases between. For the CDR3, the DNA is TGTGCCAGTAAAGGTGAACCCGCTACAACTAATGAAAAACTGTTTTTT. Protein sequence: CASKGEPATTNEKLFF.

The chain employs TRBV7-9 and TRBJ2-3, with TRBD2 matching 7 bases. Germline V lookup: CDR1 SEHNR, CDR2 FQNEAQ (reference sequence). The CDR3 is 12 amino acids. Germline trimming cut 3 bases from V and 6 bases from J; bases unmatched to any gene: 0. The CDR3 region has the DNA TGTGCCAGCAGCTTGACTAGCGATACGCAGTATTTT. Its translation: CASSLTSDTQYF.